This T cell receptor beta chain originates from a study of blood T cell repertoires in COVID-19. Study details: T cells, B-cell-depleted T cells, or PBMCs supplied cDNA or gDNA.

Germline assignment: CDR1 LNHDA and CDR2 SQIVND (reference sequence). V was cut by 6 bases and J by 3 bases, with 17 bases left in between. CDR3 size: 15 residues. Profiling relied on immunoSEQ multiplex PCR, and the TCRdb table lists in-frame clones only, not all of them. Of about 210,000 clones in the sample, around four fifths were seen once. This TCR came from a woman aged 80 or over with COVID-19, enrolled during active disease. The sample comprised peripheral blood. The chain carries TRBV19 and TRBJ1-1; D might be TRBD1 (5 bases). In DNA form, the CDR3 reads TGTGCCAGTAGGGGAGGGGCTTTATCGGACACTGAAGCTTTCTTT. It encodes CASRGGALSDTEAFF.